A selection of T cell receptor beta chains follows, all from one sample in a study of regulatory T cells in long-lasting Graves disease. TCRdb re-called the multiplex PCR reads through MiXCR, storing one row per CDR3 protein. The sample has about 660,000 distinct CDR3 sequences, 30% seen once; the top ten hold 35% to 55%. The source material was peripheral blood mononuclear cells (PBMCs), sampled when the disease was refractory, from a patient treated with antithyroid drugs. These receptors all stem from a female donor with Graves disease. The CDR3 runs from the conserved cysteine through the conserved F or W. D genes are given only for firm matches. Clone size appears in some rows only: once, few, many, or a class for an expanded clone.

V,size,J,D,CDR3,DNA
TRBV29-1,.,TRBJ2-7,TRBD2,CSVGLWTSETYEQYF,TGCAGCGTTGGCTTGTGGACTAGCGAGACCTACGAGCAGTACTTC
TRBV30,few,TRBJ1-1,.,CATNRAPEAFF,TGTGCCACCAACAGGGCCCCTGAAGCTTTCTTT
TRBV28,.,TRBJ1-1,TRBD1,CASSLIPQLTGFDEAFF,TGTGCCAGCAGTTTAATTCCCCAACTGACAGGGTTTGATGAAGCTTTCTTT
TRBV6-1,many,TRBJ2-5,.,CASSGLAETQYF,TGTGCCAGCAGTGGACTTGCGGAGACCCAGTACTTC
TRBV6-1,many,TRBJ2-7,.,CATQGGMLSYEQYF,TGTGCCACCCAAGGAGGGATGCTTTCCTACGAGCAGTACTTC
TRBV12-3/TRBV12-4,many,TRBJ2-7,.,CASSLQGGYEQYF,TGTGCCAGCAGTCTACAAGGGGGCTACGAGCAGTACTTC
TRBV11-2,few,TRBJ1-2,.,CASSSYSTRPGGVRGYTF,TGTGCCAGCAGCTCTTATTCCACCCGGCCAGGAGGAGTCAGAGGCTACACCTTC
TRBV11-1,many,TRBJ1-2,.,CASSSNWGYTF,TGTGCCAGCAGCTCAAACTGGGGCTACACCTTC
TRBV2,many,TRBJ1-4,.,CASSGTGFDEKLFF,TGTGCCAGCAGCGGCACAGGGTTCGATGAAAAACTGTTTTTT
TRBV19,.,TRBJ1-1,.,CASRGPDLTEAFF,TGTGCCAGTAGGGGTCCGGATCTGACTGAAGCTTTCTTT
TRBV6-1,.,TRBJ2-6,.,CASSEKRASSGTNVLTF,TGTGCCAGCAGTGAAAAGAGAGCGAGCTCTGGGACCAACGTCCTGACTTTC
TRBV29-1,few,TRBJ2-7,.,CSVEEGTSYEQYF,TGCAGCGTTGAAGAGGGGACCTCCTACGAGCAGTACTTC
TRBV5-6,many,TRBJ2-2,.,CASNELGPNTGELFF,TGTGCCAGCAACGAGCTAGGGCCCAACACCGGGGAGCTGTTTTTT
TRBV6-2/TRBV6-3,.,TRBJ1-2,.,CASSESDGPTCGYTF,TGTGCCAGCAGTGAATCGGACGGGCCGACCTGTGGCTACACCTTC
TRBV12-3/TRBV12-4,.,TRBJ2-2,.,CASSFRVITGELFF,TGTGCCAGCAGTTTCAGGGTCATCACCGGGGAGCTGTTTTTT
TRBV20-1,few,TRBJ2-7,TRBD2,CSARDRASGRSEQYF,TGCAGTGCTAGAGATCGGGCTAGCGGGAGAAGTGAGCAGTACTTC
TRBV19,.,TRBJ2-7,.,CASSIGHSQGSNEQYF,TGTGCCAGTAGTATAGGCCATTCGCAGGGGAGCAACGAGCAGTACTTC